This T cell receptor beta chain comes out of a study of OX40 agonist ivuxolimab in advanced cancers. Study in general: Across the patients, intravenous ivuxolimab was delivered every 2 weeks at 0.01 to 10 mg/kg. The study enrolled dose-escalation patients with hepatocellular carcinoma, melanoma, renal cell or head and neck cancer.

The protocol was immunoSEQ multiplex PCR, while the TCRdb copy is restricted to in-frame clones and leaves out a portion. The top ten clones hold about a third of a sample with more than 20,000 clones, roughly 84% of them seen once. As concerns this clone: What it recognizes is unknown.

The study's findings and limits: Partial responders at 0.1-3.0 mg/kg had among the lowest clonal expansion.

Source: CD4+ or CD8+ T cells sorted from blood, taken in a trial of the OX40 agonist ivuxolimab. The TCR sequence derives from an adult with an advanced solid tumor such as melanoma, head and neck, liver or kidney cancer.

Written as DNA, the CDR3 is TGTGCCAGCAGCTTGATTGGCAGAGGGGGGTCCGGGGAGCTGTTTTTT. Amino acids: CASSLIGRGGSGELFF. V and J are TRBV5-6 and TRBJ2-2; D is tentatively TRBD1 or TRBD2 (6 bases each). Deletions cut 1 base from V and 6 bases from J, with 16 bases between. The germline gives CDR1 SGHDT, CDR2 YYEEEE. The CDR3 contains 16 residues.